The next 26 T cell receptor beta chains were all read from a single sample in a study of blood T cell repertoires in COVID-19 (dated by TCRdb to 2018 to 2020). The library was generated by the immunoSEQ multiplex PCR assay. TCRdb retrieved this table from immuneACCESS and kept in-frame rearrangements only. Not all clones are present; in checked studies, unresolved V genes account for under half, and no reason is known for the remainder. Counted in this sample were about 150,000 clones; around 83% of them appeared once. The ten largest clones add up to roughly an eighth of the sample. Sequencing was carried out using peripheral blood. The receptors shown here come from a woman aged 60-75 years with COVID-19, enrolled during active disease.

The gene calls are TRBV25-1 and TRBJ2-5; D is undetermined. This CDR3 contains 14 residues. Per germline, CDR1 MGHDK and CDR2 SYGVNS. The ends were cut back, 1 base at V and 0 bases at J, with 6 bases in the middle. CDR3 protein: CASSEFAYQETQYF. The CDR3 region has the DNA TGTGCCAGCAGTGAATTCGCGTACCAAGAGACCCAGTACTTC.

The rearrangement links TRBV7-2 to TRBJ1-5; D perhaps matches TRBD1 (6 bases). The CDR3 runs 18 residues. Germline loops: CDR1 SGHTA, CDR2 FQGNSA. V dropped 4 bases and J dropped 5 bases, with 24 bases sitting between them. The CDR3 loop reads CASSSPGHTITGYQPQHF. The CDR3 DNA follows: TGTGCCAGCAGCTCCCCGGGACACACTATTACAGGTTATCAGCCCCAGCATTTT.

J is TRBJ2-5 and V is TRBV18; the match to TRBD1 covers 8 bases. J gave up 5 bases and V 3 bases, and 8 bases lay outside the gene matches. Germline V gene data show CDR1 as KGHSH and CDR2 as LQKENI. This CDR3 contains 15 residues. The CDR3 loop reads CASSPGQGAGETQYF. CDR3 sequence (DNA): TGTGCCAGCTCACCTGGGCAGGGGGCCGGGGAGACCCAGTACTTC.

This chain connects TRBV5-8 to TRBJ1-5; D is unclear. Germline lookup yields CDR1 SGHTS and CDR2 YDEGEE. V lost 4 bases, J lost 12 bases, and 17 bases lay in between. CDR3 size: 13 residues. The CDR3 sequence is CASSRERGGIQHF. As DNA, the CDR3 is TGTGCCAGCAGCCGGGAACGGGGAGGCATCCAGCATTTT. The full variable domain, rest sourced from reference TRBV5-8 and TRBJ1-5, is EAGVTQSPTHLIKTRGQQATLRCSPISGHTSVYWYQQALGLGLQFLLWYDEGEERNRGNFPPRFSGRQFPNYSSELNVNALELEDSALYLCASSRERGGIQHFGDGTRLSIL.

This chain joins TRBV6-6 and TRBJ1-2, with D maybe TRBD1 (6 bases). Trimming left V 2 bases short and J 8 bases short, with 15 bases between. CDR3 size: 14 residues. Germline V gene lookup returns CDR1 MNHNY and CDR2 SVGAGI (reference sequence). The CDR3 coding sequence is TGTGCCAGCAGTTACGGGGGGGCGATAGACGGCTACACCTTC. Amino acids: CASSYGGAIDGYTF.

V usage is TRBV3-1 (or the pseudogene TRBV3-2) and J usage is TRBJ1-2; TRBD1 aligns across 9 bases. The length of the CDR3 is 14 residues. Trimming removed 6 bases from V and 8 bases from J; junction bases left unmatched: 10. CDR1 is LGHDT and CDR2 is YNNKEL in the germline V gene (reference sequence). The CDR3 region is CASRGDWTGEGYTF. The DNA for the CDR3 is TGTGCCAGCAGGGGGGACTGGACAGGGGAAGGCTACACCTTC.

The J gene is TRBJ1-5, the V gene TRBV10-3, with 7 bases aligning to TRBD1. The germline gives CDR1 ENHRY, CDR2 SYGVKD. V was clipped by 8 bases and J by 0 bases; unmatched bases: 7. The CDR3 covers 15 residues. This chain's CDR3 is CAIDRGPGSNQPQHF. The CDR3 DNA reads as TGTGCCATCGATAGGGGGCCGGGTAGCAATCAGCCCCAGCATTTT.

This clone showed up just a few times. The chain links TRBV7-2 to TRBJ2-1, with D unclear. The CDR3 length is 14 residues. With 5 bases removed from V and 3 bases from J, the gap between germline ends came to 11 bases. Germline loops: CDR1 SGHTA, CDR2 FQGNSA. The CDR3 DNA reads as TGTGCCAGCAGCCCTGACCACAGCTACAATGAGCAGTTCTTC. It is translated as CASSPDHSYNEQFF.

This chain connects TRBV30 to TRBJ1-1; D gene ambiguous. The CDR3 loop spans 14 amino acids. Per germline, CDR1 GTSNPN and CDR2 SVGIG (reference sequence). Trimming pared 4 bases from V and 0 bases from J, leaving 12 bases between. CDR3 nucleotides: TGTGCCTGGAACGTTGGAGGAATGAACACTGAAGCTTTCTTT. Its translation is CAWNVGGMNTEAFF.

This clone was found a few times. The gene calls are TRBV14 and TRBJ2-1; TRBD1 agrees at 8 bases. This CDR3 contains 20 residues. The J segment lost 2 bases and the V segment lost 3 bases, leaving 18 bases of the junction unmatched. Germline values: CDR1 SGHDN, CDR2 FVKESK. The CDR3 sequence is CASSHVTRSTGDRAYNEQFF. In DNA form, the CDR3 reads TGTGCCAGCAGCCACGTTACCCGTTCGACAGGGGATCGGGCCTACAATGAGCAGTTCTTC.

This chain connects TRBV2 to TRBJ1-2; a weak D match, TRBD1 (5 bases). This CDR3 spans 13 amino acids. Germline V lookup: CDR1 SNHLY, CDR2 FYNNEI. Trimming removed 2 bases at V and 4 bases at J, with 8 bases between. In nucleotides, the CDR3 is TGTGCCAGCAGTGAATGGGGCGGCTATGGCTACACCTTC. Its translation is CASSEWGGYGYTF.

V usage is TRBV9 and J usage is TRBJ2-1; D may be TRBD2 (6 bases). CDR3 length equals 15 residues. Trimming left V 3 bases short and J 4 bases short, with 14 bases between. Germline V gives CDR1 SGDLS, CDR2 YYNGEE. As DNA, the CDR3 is TGTGCCAGCAGCGGAAATCGGGCGGGGTACAATGAGCAGTTCTTC. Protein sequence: CASSGNRAGYNEQFF.

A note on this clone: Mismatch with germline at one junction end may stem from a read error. The CDR3 sequence is CASSQDPSGDSYEQHF. DNA for the CDR3: TGCGCCAGCAGCCAAGATCCTAGCGGGGATTCCTACGAGCAGCACTTC. The chain couples TRBV4-1 to TRBJ2-7, with TRBD2 matching 9 bases. The CDR3 loop spans 16 amino acids. CDR1 and CDR2 from the germline V gene are MGHRA and YSYEKL.

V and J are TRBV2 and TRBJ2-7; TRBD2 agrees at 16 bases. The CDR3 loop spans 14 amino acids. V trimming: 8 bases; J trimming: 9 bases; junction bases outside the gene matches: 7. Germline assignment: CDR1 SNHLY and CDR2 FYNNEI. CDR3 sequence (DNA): TGTGCCAGCGAGGGGACTAGCGGGAGGGCCATGCAGTACTTC. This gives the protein CASEGTSGRAMQYF.

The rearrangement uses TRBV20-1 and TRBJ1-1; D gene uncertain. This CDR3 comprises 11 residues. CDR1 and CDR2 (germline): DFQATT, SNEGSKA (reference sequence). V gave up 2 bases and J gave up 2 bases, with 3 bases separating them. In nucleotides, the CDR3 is TGCAGTGCTAGACTAAACACTGAAGCTTTCTTT. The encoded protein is CSARLNTEAFF.

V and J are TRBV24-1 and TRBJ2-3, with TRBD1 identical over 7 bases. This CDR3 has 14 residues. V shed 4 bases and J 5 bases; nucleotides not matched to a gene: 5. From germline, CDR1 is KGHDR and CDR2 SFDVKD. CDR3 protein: CATSDPRGRDTQYF. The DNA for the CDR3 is TGTGCCACCAGTGACCCCAGGGGGAGAGATACGCAGTATTTT.

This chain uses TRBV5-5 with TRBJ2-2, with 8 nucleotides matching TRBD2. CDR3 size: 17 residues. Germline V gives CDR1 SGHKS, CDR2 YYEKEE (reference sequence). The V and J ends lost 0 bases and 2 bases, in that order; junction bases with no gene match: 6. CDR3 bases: TGTGCCAGCAGCTTGGAGGCGGGGGGTACCAACACCGGGGAGCTGTTTTTT. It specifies CASSLEAGGTNTGELFF.

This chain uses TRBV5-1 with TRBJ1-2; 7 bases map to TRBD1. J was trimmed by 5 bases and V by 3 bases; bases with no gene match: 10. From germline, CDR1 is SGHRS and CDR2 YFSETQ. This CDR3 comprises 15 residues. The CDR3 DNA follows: TGCGCCAGCAGCTCCACAGGGGATCAGGAATATGGCTACACCTTC. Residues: CASSSTGDQEYGYTF.

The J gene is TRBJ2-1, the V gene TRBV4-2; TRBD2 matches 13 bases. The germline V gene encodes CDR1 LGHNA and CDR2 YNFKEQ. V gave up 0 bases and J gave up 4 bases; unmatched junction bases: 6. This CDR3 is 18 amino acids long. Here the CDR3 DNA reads TGTGCCAGCAGCCAAGAAACTAGCGGGGGGGCCGTGTACAATGAGCAGTTCTTC. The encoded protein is CASSQETSGGAVYNEQFF.

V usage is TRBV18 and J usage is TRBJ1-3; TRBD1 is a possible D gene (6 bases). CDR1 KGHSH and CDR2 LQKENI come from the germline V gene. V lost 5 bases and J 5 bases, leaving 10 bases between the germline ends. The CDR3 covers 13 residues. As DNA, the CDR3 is TGTGCCAGCTCAACAGGGCGGCGAAACACCATATATTTT. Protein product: CASSTGRRNTIYF.

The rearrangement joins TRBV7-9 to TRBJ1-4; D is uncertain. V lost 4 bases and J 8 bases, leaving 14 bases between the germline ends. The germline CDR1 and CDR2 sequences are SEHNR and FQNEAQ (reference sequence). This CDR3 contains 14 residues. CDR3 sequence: CASSSPGIREKLFF. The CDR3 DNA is TGTGCCAGCAGCTCCCCGGGTATTAGGGAAAAACTGTTTTTT. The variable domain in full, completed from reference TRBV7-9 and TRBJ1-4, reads DTGVSQNPRHKITKRGQNVTFRCDPISEHNRLYWYRQTLGQGPEFLTYFQNEAQLEKSRLLSDRFSAERPKGSFSTLEIQRTEQGDSAMYLCASSSPGIREKLFFGSGTQLSVL.

The CDR3 coding sequence is TGTGCCAGCAGCCGCAGGGGTAACTATGGCTACACCTTC. Protein product: CASSRRGNYGYTF. The chain employs TRBV5-5 and TRBJ1-2, with D perhaps matching TRBD1 (6 bases). Trimming left V 4 bases short and J 1 base short, with 8 bases between. The CDR3 has 13 amino acids. Germline-derived CDR1 and CDR2 are SGHKS and YYEKEE (reference sequence). The full variable domain, completed using reference TRBV5-5 and TRBJ1-2, is DAGVTQSPTHLIKTRGQQVTLRCSPISGHKSVSWYQQVLGQGPQFIFQYYEKEERGRGNFPDRFSARQFPNYSSELNVNALLLGDSALYLCASSRRGNYGYTFGSGTRLTVV.

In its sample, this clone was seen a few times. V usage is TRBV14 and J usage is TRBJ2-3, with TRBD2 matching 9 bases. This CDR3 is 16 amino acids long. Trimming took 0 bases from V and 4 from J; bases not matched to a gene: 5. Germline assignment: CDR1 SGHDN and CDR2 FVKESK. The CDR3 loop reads CASSQELGLAADTQYF. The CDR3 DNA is TGTGCCAGCAGCCAAGAACTGGGACTAGCAGCAGATACGCAGTATTTT.

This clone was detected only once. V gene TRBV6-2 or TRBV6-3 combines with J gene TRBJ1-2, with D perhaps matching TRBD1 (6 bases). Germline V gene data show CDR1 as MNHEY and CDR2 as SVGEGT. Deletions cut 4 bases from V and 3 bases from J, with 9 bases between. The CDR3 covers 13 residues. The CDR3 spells CASSLTGYYGYTF. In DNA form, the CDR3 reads TGTGCCAGCAGTTTGACAGGATACTATGGCTACACCTTC.

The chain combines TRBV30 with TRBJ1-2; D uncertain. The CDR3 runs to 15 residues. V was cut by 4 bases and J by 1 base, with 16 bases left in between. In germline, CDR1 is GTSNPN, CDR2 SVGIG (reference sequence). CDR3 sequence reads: CAWKNGVSFNYGYTF. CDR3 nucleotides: TGTGCCTGGAAGAATGGAGTCAGTTTTAACTATGGCTACACCTTC. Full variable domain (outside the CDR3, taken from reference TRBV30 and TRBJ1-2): SQTIHQWPATLVQPVGSPLSLECTVEGTSNPNLYWYRQAAGRGLQLLFYSVGIGQISSEVPQNLSASRPQDRQFILSSKKLLLSDSGFYLCAWKNGVSFNYGYTFGSGTRLTVV.

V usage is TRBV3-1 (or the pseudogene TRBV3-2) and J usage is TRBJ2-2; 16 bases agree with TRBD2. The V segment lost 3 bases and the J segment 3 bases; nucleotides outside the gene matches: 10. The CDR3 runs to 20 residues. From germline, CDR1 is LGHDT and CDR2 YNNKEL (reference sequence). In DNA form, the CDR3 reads TGTGCCAGCAGCCAGGGCCCGGGACTAGCGGGGGGGGCTTACACCGGGGAGCTGTTTTTT. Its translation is CASSQGPGLAGGAYTGELFF.